A selection of T cell receptor beta chains follows, all from one sample in a study of T-cell memory formation after mild COVID-19. Each CDR3 protein is one row after TCRdb ran MiXCR on the 5' RACE reads. The sample lists about 350,000 distinct CDR3 sequences, about 13% occurring once. The sequencing input was PBMCs or a T cell subset sorted from them (not recorded which). The receptors originated from a man between 18 and 29 years old who had mild COVID-19 (a few samples of this study predate the infection). Cell type and time point are not known. The CDR3 runs from the conserved cysteine through the conserved F or W. A D gene is named only where the DNA matches it firmly. Expanded clones get a size class; other rows say once, few or many, or leave the size out.

>TRBD1|TRBV12-3/TRBV12-4|few|TRBJ1-2
TGTGCCAGCAGTTCCCCGGGACAGGGTGTTTACTATGGCTACACCTTC
CASSSPGQGVYYGYTF
>-|TRBV5-1|many|TRBJ2-3
TGCGCCAGTAAGGACTTACCTAGCACAGATACGCAGTATTTT
CASKDLPSTDTQYF
>-|TRBV19|few|TRBJ2-3
TGTGCCAGTAGTATAGGCCAGGGATACAGCACAGATACGCAGTATTTT
CASSIGQGYSTDTQYF
>-|TRBV6-6|-|TRBJ1-5
TGTGCCAGCGGATACGGGGGAAATCAGCCCCAGCATTTT
CASGYGGNQPQHF
>-|TRBV6-2/TRBV6-3|-|TRBJ1-1
TGTGCCAGCAGTCCCTGGGGGCAGACTGAAGCTTTCTTT
CASSPWGQTEAFF
>-|TRBV5-6|few|TRBJ2-7
TGTGCCAGCAGCCTGACAGGTAGGAGCTCCTACGAGCAGTACTTC
CASSLTGRSSYEQYF
>-|TRBV18|many|TRBJ2-7
TGTGCCAGCTCACCACCGGGGTACGAGCAGTACTTC
CASSPPGYEQYF
>TRBD1|TRBV4-1|-|TRBJ1-2
TGCGCCAGCAGCCAAGGAGACAGGGTGAGATCTGGCTACACCTTC
CASSQGDRVRSGYTF
>-|TRBV7-3|-|TRBJ2-3
TGTGCCAGCAGACAGGGACCAGGAATCACAAATACGCAGTATTTT
CASRQGPGITNTQYF
>-|TRBV5-1|few|TRBJ2-5
TGCGCCAGCAGCTACGGGACAAACCAAGAGACCCAGTACTTC
CASSYGTNQETQYF
>TRBD2|TRBV7-3|many|TRBJ2-3
TGTGCCAGCAGCTTAACTAGCCTAGCGGGGTTCACAGATACGCAGTATTTT
CASSLTSLAGFTDTQYF
>TRBD1|TRBV4-3|once|TRBJ1-5
TGCGCCAGCAGCCCCGAACGCAGGGGGCGGCAGCCCCAGCATTTT
CASSPERRGRQPQHF
>-|TRBV5-6|-|TRBJ2-7
TGTGCCAGCAGCTTGGCCTGGAAGGGCCCCTACGAGCAGTACTTC
CASSLAWKGPYEQYF
>-|TRBV12-3/TRBV12-4|few|TRBJ1-2
TGTGCCAGCAGTTCCCCCCGGGGGGGCAGCAACTATGGCTACACCTTC
CASSSPRGGSNYGYTF
>-|TRBV13|few|TRBJ2-5
TGTGCCAGCAGCTTTGGGAGCAGGGGAGAGACCCAGTACTTC
CASSFGSRGETQYF
>-|TRBV28|few|TRBJ2-5
TGTGCCAGCAGTTACGGGGGCTCCCGGACCCAGTACTTC
CASSYGGSRTQYF
>TRBD1|TRBV7-6|once|TRBJ2-2
TGTGCCAGCAGCTTTGGACAGGGGCTGAATGGCGGGGAGCTGTTTTTT
CASSFGQGLNGGELFF
>TRBD2|TRBV7-2|-|TRBJ2-3
TGTGCCAGCAGCTTAGTTAGCGGGGGGGGCACAGATACGCAGTATTTT
CASSLVSGGGTDTQYF
>-|TRBV14|-|TRBJ2-7
TGTGCCAGCAGCCGAGGGAATCTCTACGAGCAGTACTTC
CASSRGNLYEQYF
>-|TRBV10-3|-|TRBJ1-1
TGTGCCATCAGTAGGTCGATCGGGGCTGTGGAAGCTTTCTTT
CAISRSIGAVEAFF
>-|TRBV5-1|many|TRBJ1-1
TGCGCCAGCAGAAGCAGGAGGGACACTGAAGCTTTCTTT
CASRSRRDTEAFF
>-|TRBV28|-|TRBJ1-5
TGTGCCAGCAGCCTCAGGTGGGTTGTGGGCAATCAGCCCCAGCATTTT
CASSLRWVVGNQPQHF
>-|TRBV2|few|TRBJ2-1
TGTGCCAGCAGTGAACAGGGCCAGATCTATGAGCAGTTCTTC
CASSEQGQIYEQFF
>-|TRBV6-1|-|TRBJ2-1
TGTGCCAGCAGCCGCGACCCGGGGGGCAACTACAATGAGCAGTTCTTC
CASSRDPGGNYNEQFF
>TRBD1|TRBV4-3|many|TRBJ2-4
TGCGCCAGCAGCCAAGAATTGGCAGGGGGAGTCTCGAACATTCAGTACTTC
CASSQELAGGVSNIQYF
>TRBD1|TRBV3-1|few|TRBJ2-3
TGTGCCAGCAGCCAAGGAGGGACAGGGACAGATACGCAGTATTTT
CASSQGGTGTDTQYF
>TRBD2|TRBV4-3|few|TRBJ2-3
TGCGCCAGCAGCCTCGGACTAGCGGGGGCCACAGATACGCAGTATTTT
CASSLGLAGATDTQYF
>-|TRBV5-1|-|TRBJ1-2
TGCGCCAGCAGCACAGGACAGTATGGCTACACCTTC
CASSTGQYGYTF
>TRBD1|TRBV12-3/TRBV12-4|-|TRBJ1-4
TGTGCCAGCAGTTTAGCCCCAGGGGGGGAAAAACTGTTTTTT
CASSLAPGGEKLFF
>-|TRBV6-1|few|TRBJ2-7
TGTGCCAGCAGATTGGGCAGGGAGTACGACGAGCAGTACTTC
CASRLGREYDEQYF
>-|TRBV5-1|few|TRBJ1-1
TGCGCCAGCGGACGAAGGGCCACTGAAGCTTTCTTT
CASGRRATEAFF
>-|TRBV6-2/TRBV6-3|-|TRBJ2-7
TGTGCCAGCAGTTATACAGGATTCTACGAGCAGTACTTC
CASSYTGFYEQYF
>-|TRBV20-1|few|TRBJ1-1
TGCAGTGCTCGGTGGCAGACCCTAGAAGCTTTCTTT
CSARWQTLEAFF
>TRBD2|TRBV5-1|many|TRBJ2-1
TGCGCCAGCAGCTTGACCGTAGCGGGGAGGGAGCAGTTCTTC
CASSLTVAGREQFF
>TRBD2|TRBV2|-|TRBJ2-1
TGTGCCAGCAGTGGTCGCGAACTAGCGGAGTACCTCTCCTACAATGAGCAGTTCTTC
CASSGRELAEYLSYNEQFF
>-|TRBV6-6|-|TRBJ2-7
TGTGCCAGCAGTCAGAGGGACGGACCCTCCTACGAGCAGTACTTC
CASSQRDGPSYEQYF
>-|TRBV5-1|few|TRBJ1-1
TGCGCCAGCAGCTCAACGCCCCAGAACACTGAAGCTTTCTTT
CASSSTPQNTEAFF
>-|TRBV16|few|TRBJ1-5
TGTGCCAGCAGCCAATCGGTAACGGATCGAAGCTGGCCCCAGCATTTT
CASSQSVTDRSWPQHF
>-|TRBV7-9|many|TRBJ1-1
TGTGCCAGCAGCTTATTTGGCAAGAACACTGAAGCTTTCTTT
CASSLFGKNTEAFF
>TRBD1|TRBV19|-|TRBJ2-2
TGTGCCAGTACTCGGTACGGGACAGGGGCTACGAACACCGGGGAGCTGTTTTTT
CASTRYGTGATNTGELFF
>TRBD2|TRBV7-8|-|TRBJ2-5
TGTGCCAGCAGCCCCGAACGGCGGGGGGGCAGGGAGACCCAGTACTTC
CASSPERRGGRETQYF
>-|TRBV5-6|-|TRBJ1-1
TGTGCCAGCAGCTTCGGGACACAGAACACTGAAGCTTTCTTT
CASSFGTQNTEAFF
>-|TRBV7-6|many|TRBJ2-3
TGTGCCAGCACCATCGGGCCAACTAACGCTGATACGCAGTATTTT
CASTIGPTNADTQYF
>TRBD2|TRBV5-1|few|TRBJ2-6
TGCGCCAGCAGCGTCGACAGCGGGACGGGGAGGGCCAACGTCCTGACTTTC
CASSVDSGTGRANVLTF
>TRBD1|TRBV5-1|-|TRBJ2-5
TGCGCCAGCAGCTTAGGGGGCGAGGGGCAAGAGACCCAGTACTTC
CASSLGGEGQETQYF
>TRBD2|TRBV7-2|many|TRBJ2-2
TGTGCCAGCAGCGGAGGGACTAGCGGGGGGAGTCGGGAGCTGTTTTTT
CASSGGTSGGSRELFF
>-|TRBV4-1|-|TRBJ1-2
TGCGCCAGCAGCAACGTAGCCGGGTACTATGGCTACACCTTC
CASSNVAGYYGYTF
>TRBD1|TRBV7-8|few|TRBJ1-5
TGTGCCAGCAGCTTGGTTGGGACAGGGAGTCGGCCCCAGCATTTT
CASSLVGTGSRPQHF
>TRBD2|TRBV7-2|few|TRBJ2-1
TGTGCCAGCAGCTTAGTAGCGGGGGGGTATGGTGAGCAGTTCTTC
CASSLVAGGYGEQFF
>-|TRBV9|once|TRBJ1-1
TGTGCCAGCAGCGTAATTCAGAACACTGAAGCTTTCTTT
CASSVIQNTEAFF
>TRBD2|TRBV7-2|-|TRBJ2-3
TGTGCCAGCAGCTTGATACTAGCGGGGGGCCCTAGCACAGATACGCAGTATTTT
CASSLILAGGPSTDTQYF
>TRBD1|TRBV28|-|TRBJ2-5
TGTGCCAGCAGTTCGCGGAGGGACAGGGTTTTTGAGACCCAGTACTTC
CASSSRRDRVFETQYF
>TRBD1|TRBV7-9|-|TRBJ1-1
TGTGCCAGCAGCATCCCGACAGGGGCGAACACTGAAGCTTTCTTT
CASSIPTGANTEAFF